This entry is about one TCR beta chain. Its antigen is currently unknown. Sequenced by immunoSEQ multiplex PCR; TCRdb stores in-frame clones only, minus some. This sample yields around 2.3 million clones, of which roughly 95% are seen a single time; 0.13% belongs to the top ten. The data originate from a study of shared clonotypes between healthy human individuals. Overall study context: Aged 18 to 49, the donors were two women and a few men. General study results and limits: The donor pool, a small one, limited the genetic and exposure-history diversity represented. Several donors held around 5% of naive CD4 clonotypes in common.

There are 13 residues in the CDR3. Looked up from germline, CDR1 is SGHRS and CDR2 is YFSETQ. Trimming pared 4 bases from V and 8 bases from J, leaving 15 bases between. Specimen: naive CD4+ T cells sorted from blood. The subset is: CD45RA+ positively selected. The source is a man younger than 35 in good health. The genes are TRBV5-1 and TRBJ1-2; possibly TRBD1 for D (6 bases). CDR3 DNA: TGCGCCAGCAGCCCCGCTGGGGGCGGGGGCTACACCTTC. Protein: CASSPAGGGGYTF.